This T cell receptor (beta chain) was retrieved from a study of CD8 T cells in ankylosing spondylitis. Concerning this clonotype itself: What it binds is not known.

V lost 5 bases to trimming and J lost 1 base, with 8 bases between them. CDR3 length: 12 amino acids. Per the germline V gene, CDR1 is SQVTM and CDR2 is ANQGSEA. Study results and caveats: Among TCR beta sequences, a motif of several highly homologous variants appeared characteristic of ankylosing spondylitis blood. Significant enrichment of disease-linked clones was reportedly seen in matched ankylosing spondylitis synovial fluid. The authors found the disease-linked clones to be CD8+ and relatively rare in peripheral blood.

Generation of TCR beta libraries employed quantitative 5'-RACE incorporating molecular barcodes. TCRdb re-analysed the 5' RACE reads in MiXCR, keeping a single row per CDR3 protein. The sample shows approximately 210,000 distinct CDR3 sequences, 9.5% to 15% of them seen only once. The sequence was obtained from a male donor with ankylosing spondylitis or in good health (not recorded which). This chain uses TRBV29-1 with TRBJ1-1; D remains unclear. Sequenced: blood, either unsorted or a sorted T cell fraction (not recorded which). The CDR3 loop reads CSVRPANTEAFF. The CDR3 DNA reads as TGCAGCGTTCGACCCGCGAACACTGAAGCTTTCTTT.